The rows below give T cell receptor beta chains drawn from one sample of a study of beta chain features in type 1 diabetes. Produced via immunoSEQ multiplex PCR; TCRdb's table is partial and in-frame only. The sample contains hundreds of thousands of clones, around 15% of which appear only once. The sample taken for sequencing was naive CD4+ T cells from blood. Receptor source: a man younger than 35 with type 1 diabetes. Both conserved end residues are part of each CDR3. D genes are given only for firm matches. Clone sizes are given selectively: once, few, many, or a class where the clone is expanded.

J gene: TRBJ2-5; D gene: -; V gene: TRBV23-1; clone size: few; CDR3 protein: CASSTRQIRDPKLETQYF; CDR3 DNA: TGCGCCAGCAGTACAAGACAAATTCGGGACCCCAAGCTTGAGACCCAGTACTTC
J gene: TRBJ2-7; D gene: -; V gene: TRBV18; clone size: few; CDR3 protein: CASSLRTDPINYEQYF; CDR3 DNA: TGTGCCAGCTCACTAAGGACCGATCCCATCAACTACGAGCAGTACTTC
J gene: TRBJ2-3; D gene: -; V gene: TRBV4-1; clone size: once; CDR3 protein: CASSQEGLANTDTQYF; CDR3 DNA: TGCGCCAGCAGCCAAGAGGGCCTAGCGAATACAGATACGCAGTATTTT
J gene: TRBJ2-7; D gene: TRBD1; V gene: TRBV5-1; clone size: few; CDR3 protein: CASSRDRIYEQYF; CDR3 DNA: TGCGCCAGCAGCCGGGACAGGATCTACGAGCAGTACTTC
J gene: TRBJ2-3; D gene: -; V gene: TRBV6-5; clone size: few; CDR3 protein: CASSYVDSPLTDTQYF; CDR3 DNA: TGTGCCAGCAGTTACGTAGACAGTCCTCTCACAGATACGCAGTATTTT
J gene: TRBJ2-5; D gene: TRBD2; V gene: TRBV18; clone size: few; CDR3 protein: CASSPARTSEGETQYF; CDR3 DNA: TGTGCCAGCTCACCGGCCCGGACTAGCGAGGGGGAGACCCAGTACTTC
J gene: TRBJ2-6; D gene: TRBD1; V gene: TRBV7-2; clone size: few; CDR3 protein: CASSFRPGQGSSGANVLTF; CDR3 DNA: TGTGCCAGCAGCTTCCGCCCGGGACAGGGTTCATCTGGGGCCAACGTCCTGACTTTC
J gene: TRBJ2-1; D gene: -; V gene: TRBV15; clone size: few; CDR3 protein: CATSRERAEYNEQFF; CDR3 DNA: TGTGCCACCAGCAGAGAGAGGGCCGAGTACAATGAGCAGTTCTTC
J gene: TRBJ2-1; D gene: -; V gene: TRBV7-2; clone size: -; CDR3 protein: CASSLLNEQFF; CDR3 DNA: TGTGCCAGCAGCTTACTCAATGAGCAGTTCTTC
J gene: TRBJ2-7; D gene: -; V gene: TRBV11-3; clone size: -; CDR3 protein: CASSLAGSYEQYF; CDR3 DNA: TGTGCCAGCAGCTTGGCAGGTTCCTACGAGCAGTACTTC
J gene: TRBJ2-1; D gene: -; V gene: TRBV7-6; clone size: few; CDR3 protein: CASSLEHNEQFF; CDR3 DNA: TGTGCCAGCAGCTTAGAACACAATGAGCAGTTCTTC
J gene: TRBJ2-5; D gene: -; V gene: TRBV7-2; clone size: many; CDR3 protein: CASSLETQYF; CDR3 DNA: TGTGCCAGCAGCTTAGAGACCCAGTACTTC
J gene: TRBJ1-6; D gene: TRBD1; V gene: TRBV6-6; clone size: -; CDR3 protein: CASREDRGTSSPLHF; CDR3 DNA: TGTGCCAGCAGGGAGGACAGGGGAACCTCATCCCCCCTCCACTTT
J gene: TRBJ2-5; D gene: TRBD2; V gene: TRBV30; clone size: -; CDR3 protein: CAWTLPRLAGVTETQYF; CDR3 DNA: TGTGCCTGGACACTACCCAGACTAGCGGGAGTAACAGAGACCCAGTACTTC
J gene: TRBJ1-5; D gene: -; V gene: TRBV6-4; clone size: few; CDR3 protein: CASSTHSNQPQHF; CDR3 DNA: TGTGCCAGCAGTACCCATAGCAATCAGCCCCAGCATTTT
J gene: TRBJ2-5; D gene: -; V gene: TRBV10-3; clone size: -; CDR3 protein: CAISESSGGAQETQYF; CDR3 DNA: TGTGCCATCAGTGAGTCGAGCGGCGGGGCCCAGGAGACCCAGTACTTC
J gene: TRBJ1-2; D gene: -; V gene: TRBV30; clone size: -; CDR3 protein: CAWRQEYGYTF; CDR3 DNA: TGTGCCTGGAGGCAAGAATATGGCTACACCTTC
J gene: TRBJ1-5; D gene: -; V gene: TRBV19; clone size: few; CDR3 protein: CASGDVSNQPQHF; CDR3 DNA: TGTGCCAGTGGGGACGTTAGCAATCAGCCCCAGCATTTT
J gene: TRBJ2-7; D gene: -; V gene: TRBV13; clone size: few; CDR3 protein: CASSPRGGKGSYEQYF; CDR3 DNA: TGTGCCAGCAGCCCCCGAGGGGGAAAAGGCTCCTACGAGCAGTACTTC
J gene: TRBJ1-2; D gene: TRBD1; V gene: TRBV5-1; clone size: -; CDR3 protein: CASSLAGGTEYGYTF; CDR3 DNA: TGCGCCAGCAGCTTGGCAGGCGGGACAGAGTATGGCTACACCTTC
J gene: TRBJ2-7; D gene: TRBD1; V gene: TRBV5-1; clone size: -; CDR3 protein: CASRDGTGTYEQYF; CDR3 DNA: TGCGCCAGCAGGGATGGGACAGGAACCTACGAGCAGTACTTC
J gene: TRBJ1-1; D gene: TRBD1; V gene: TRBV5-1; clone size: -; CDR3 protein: CASSLEQGMTEAFF; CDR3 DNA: TGCGCCAGCAGCTTGGAACAGGGGATGACTGAAGCTTTCTTT
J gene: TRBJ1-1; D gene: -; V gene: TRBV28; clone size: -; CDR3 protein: CASSTILYLSNEAFF; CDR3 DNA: TGTGCCAGCAGTACTATCCTCTACCTATCAAATGAAGCTTTCTTT
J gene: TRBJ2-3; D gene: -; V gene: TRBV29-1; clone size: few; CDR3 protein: CSVQEKGDTQYF; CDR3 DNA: TGCAGCGTCCAGGAGAAAGGAGATACGCAGTATTTT
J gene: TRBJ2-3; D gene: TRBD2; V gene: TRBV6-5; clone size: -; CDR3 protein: CASRTSGSPDTQYF; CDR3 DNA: TGTGCCAGCCGGACTAGCGGGAGCCCAGATACGCAGTATTTT
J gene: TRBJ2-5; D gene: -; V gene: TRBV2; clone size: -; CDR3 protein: CASTTYQKTQYF; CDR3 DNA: TGTGCCAGCACGACGTACCAAAAGACCCAGTACTTC
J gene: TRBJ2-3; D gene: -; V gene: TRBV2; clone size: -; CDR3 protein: CASSEVTERDTQYF; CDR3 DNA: TGTGCCAGCAGTGAAGTCACAGAGAGAGATACGCAGTATTTT
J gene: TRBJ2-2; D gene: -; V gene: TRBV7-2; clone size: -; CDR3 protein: CASRRLDMGPEELFF; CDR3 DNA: TGTGCCAGCAGGCGGTTGGACATGGGCCCGGAGGAGCTGTTTTTT
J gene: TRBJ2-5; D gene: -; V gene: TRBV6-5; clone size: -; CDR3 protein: CASSYRGETQYF; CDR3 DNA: TGTGCCAGCAGTTACAGAGGGGAGACCCAGTACTTC
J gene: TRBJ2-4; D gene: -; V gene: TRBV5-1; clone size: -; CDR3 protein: CASSLVPSTLAGQEYF; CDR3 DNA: TGCGCCAGCAGCTTGGTGCCATCAACCCTAGCGGGACAGGAGTACTTC
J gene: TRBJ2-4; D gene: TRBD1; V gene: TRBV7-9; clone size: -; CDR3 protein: CASSPGQGENIQYF; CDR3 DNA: TGTGCCAGCAGCCCCGGACAGGGGGAAAACATTCAGTACTTC
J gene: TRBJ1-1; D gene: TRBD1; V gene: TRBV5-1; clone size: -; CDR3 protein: CASSPGGTANTEAFF; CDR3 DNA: TGCGCCAGCAGCCCTGGGGGGACAGCGAACACTGAAGCTTTCTTT
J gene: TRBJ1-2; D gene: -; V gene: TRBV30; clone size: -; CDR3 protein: CAWSVRLGTAFSGGYTF; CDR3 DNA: TGTGCCTGGAGTGTTAGGTTAGGGACGGCTTTTTCGGGGGGCTACACCTTC
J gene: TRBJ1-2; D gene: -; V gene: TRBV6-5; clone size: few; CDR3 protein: CASSSRAYDYGYTF; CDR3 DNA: TGTGCCAGCAGTTCCAGGGCGTATGATTATGGCTACACCTTC
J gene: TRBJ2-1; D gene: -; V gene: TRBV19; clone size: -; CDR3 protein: CASSSGRVWVTEQFF; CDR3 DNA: TGTGCCAGTAGTTCGGGAAGGGTGTGGGTCACTGAGCAGTTCTTC
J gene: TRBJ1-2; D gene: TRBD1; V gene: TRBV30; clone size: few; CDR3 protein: CAWSPGQGLGYTF; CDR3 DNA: TGTGCCTGGAGCCCGGGACAGGGGCTTGGCTACACCTTC
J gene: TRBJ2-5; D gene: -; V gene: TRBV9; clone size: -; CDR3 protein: CASSVAAHYQETQYF; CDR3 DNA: TGTGCCAGCAGCGTAGCTGCACACTACCAAGAGACCCAGTACTTC
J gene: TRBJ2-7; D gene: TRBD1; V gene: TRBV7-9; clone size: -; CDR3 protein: CASIPPGQGEFLGSYEQYF; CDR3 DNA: TGTGCCAGCATCCCTCCGGGACAGGGAGAGTTTTTAGGCTCCTACGAGCAGTACTTC
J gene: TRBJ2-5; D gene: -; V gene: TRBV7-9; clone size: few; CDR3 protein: CASSLDLPSETQYF; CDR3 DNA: TGTGCCAGCAGCTTAGATCTCCCTTCGGAGACCCAGTACTTC
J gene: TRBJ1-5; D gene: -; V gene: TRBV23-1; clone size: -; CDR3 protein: CASSHPRQAQPQHF; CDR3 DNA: TGCGCCAGCAGTCACCCCCGGCAGGCCCAGCCCCAGCATTTT
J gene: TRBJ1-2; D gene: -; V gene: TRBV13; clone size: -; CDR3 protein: CASSLQGDGYTF; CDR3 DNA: TGTGCCAGCAGCTTACAGGGAGATGGCTACACCTTC